This TCR beta chain was retrieved from a study of control samples from healthy donors and cancer patients. Using immunoSEQ multiplex PCR, the repertoire was profiled, and TCRdb retains in-frame clones only, with some absent. This sample has about 160,000 clones, with 70% to 90% found just once. This clone was recorded only once. The V gene's germline CDR1 is MNHNY and CDR2 SVGAGI (reference sequence). The CDR3 is made up of 13 amino acids. The V gene lost 0 bases and the J gene lost 12 bases, with 15 bases spanning the gap. The gene calls are TRBV6-6 and TRBJ2-7; D could derive from TRBD1 or TRBD2 (7 bases each). The source of this sequence is a man aged 30 to 39 in good health. The sample consisted of blood. In DNA form, the CDR3 reads TGTGCCAGCAGTTACTCGACAGGGAGGGGGTCGTACTTC. It is translated as CASSYSTGRGSYF.